The 7 T cell receptor beta chains listed next were all sequenced from one sample in a study of cytomegalovirus exposure and HLA in healthy donors. Primers included in the PCR were 60 Vbeta and 13 Jbeta primers. Produced via immunoSEQ multiplex PCR; TCRdb's table is partial and in-frame only. The listing records 100,000 to 150,000 clones. The specimen was PBMCs. These receptors were obtained from a woman aged 40 to 49 in good health and CMV-seronegative.

The genes are TRBV5-1 and TRBJ2-1; D might be TRBD1 (5 bases). Germline values: CDR1 SGHRS, CDR2 YFSETQ. The CDR3 covers 16 residues. Trimming stripped 1 base from V and 6 bases from J, with 17 bases between. The chain's CDR3 is CASSLPRQFRSNEQFF. In DNA form, the CDR3 reads TGCGCCAGCAGCTTGCCCCGACAGTTTCGGTCCAATGAGCAGTTCTTC.

The chain employs TRBV11-3 and TRBJ2-1; TRBD2 aligns across 9 bases. V gave up 5 bases and J gave up 6 bases; unmatched junction bases: 8. The CDR3 loop spans 15 amino acids. The germline gives CDR1 SGHNT, CDR2 YENEEA. For the CDR3, the DNA is TGTGCCAGCAGCCTCGTAGCGGGGGCCCCCAATGAGCAGTTCTTC. Its protein is CASSLVAGAPNEQFF.

The chain couples TRBV18 to TRBJ1-2, with a weak D call TRBD1 (5 bases). CDR3 length: 16 residues. The V gene lost 2 bases and the J gene lost 2 bases, with 15 bases spanning the gap. From germline, CDR1 is KGHSH and CDR2 LQKENI. As DNA, the CDR3 is TGTGCCAGCTCACCAGTTCTGACAGTCACCAACTATGGCTACACCTTC. This sequence encodes CASSPVLTVTNYGYTF.

J is TRBJ2-7 and V is TRBV4-1, with D possibly being TRBD1 (6 bases). V was trimmed by 0 bases and J by 0 bases, leaving 12 bases between them. The CDR3 extends over 16 amino acids. Germline values: CDR1 MGHRA, CDR2 YSYEKL. In nucleotides, the CDR3 is TGCGCCAGCAGCCAAGAAGTACAGGGTAGCTCCTACGAGCAGTACTTC. Translated: CASSQEVQGSSYEQYF.

The chain links TRBV18 to TRBJ2-3; 10 positions agree with TRBD2. This CDR3 has 15 amino acids. The junction had 2 bases not matched to a gene; V was cut back by 1 base and J by 4 bases. Germline values: CDR1 KGHSH, CDR2 LQKENI. The DNA for the CDR3 is TGTGCCAGCTCACCACAGCGGGGGGGCCCAGATACGCAGTATTTT. Translated, it gives CASSPQRGGPDTQYF.

The gene calls are TRBV18 and TRBJ1-1, with D unclear. V lost 3 bases to trimming and J lost 0 bases, with 14 bases between them. There are 16 residues in the CDR3. Germline-derived CDR1 and CDR2 are KGHSH and LQKENI. CDR3 bases: TGTGCCAGCTCACCTCTAATGGAGAACATGAACACTGAAGCTTTCTTT. It specifies CASSPLMENMNTEAFF.

The rearrangement uses TRBV7-3 and TRBJ2-1, with D tentatively TRBD1 (6 bases). The CDR3 is 14 amino acids. V dropped 5 bases and J dropped 8 bases, with 16 bases sitting between them. Per the germline V gene, CDR1 is SGHTA and CDR2 is FQGTGA. Here the CDR3 DNA reads TGTGCCAGCAGCATCGACAGGTTATCGGATGAGCAGTTCTTC. Translated: CASSIDRLSDEQFF.